This is a list of T cell receptor beta chains from one sample in a study of cytomegalovirus exposure and HLA in healthy donors. Measured with immunoSEQ multiplex PCR; TCRdb has only the in-frame clones, and not every one. The sample gives 140,000 to 150,000 clones, about three quarters of which show up once; around 3.7% is in the top ten. Sequencing used PBMCs. The receptor set was obtained from a male donor in good health and CMV-seronegative. Each CDR3 is given with its conserved first and last residue. The D gene is left open where the match is weak. Expanded clones get a size class; other rows say once, few or many, or leave the size out.

j_call: TRBJ1-2
clone_size: few
v_call: TRBV19
d_call: -
cdr3_nt: TGTGCCAGTAGTATGGCAGCTAACTATGGCTACACCTTC
cdr3_aa: CASSMAANYGYTF

j_call: TRBJ2-4
clone_size: -
v_call: TRBV7-8
d_call: -
cdr3_nt: TGTGCCAGCAGCCCCCCCAGGGGAGTAGTGAAAAACAGTCAGTACTTC
cdr3_aa: CASSPPRGVVKNSQYF

j_call: TRBJ2-5
clone_size: -
v_call: TRBV5-1
d_call: TRBD2
cdr3_nt: TGCGCCAGCAGCTCAGGACTAGCGAGAGAGACCCAGTACTTC
cdr3_aa: CASSSGLARETQYF

j_call: TRBJ1-2
clone_size: few
v_call: TRBV14
d_call: TRBD1
cdr3_nt: TGTGCCAGCAGCCTCGGCCGCGACAGGGCTTCTGGCTACACCTTC
cdr3_aa: CASSLGRDRASGYTF

j_call: TRBJ2-7
clone_size: -
v_call: TRBV19
d_call: TRBD1
cdr3_nt: TGTGCCAGTAGTTGGGACAGTTCCTACGAGCAGTACTTC
cdr3_aa: CASSWDSSYEQYF

j_call: TRBJ2-1
clone_size: few
v_call: TRBV6-1
d_call: TRBD2
cdr3_nt: TGTGCCAGCAGTGAACTAGCGGGGGGGCCCAATGAGCAGTTCTTC
cdr3_aa: CASSELAGGPNEQFF

j_call: TRBJ2-7
clone_size: -
v_call: TRBV11-2
d_call: TRBD2
cdr3_nt: TGTGCCAGCAGCGGGGGACTAGCGGCCCGAAGCTCCTACGAGCAGTACTTC
cdr3_aa: CASSGGLAARSSYEQYF

j_call: TRBJ2-5
clone_size: -
v_call: TRBV9
d_call: TRBD1
cdr3_nt: TGTGCCAGCAGCGTAGACAGGGGGTGGGAGACCCAGTACTTC
cdr3_aa: CASSVDRGWETQYF

j_call: TRBJ2-3
clone_size: -
v_call: TRBV30
d_call: TRBD1
cdr3_nt: TGTGCCTGGAGCAGGGACAGGGCGGGGACAGATACGCAGTATTTT
cdr3_aa: CAWSRDRAGTDTQYF

j_call: TRBJ1-1
clone_size: -
v_call: TRBV10-1
d_call: -
cdr3_nt: TGCGCCAGCAGCGGGACCCCAGGGGACACTGAAGCTTTCTTT
cdr3_aa: CASSGTPGDTEAFF

j_call: TRBJ1-2
clone_size: -
v_call: TRBV7-2
d_call: TRBD1
cdr3_nt: TGTGCCAGCAGCCTAGGTGGGACAGGGCCTGGCTACACCTTC
cdr3_aa: CASSLGGTGPGYTF

j_call: TRBJ1-2
clone_size: -
v_call: TRBV18
d_call: TRBD1
cdr3_nt: TGTGCCAGCTCACCCGGGACAGGGGCCGACGGCTACACCTTC
cdr3_aa: CASSPGTGADGYTF

j_call: TRBJ1-1
clone_size: -
v_call: TRBV15
d_call: -
cdr3_nt: TGTGCCACCAGCAGAGACCCGGGGGTTACTGAAGCTTTCTTT
cdr3_aa: CATSRDPGVTEAFF

j_call: TRBJ2-4
clone_size: few
v_call: TRBV18
d_call: -
cdr3_nt: TGTGCCAGCTCACTCTCTGACAGCGCTCAAAACATTCAGTACTTC
cdr3_aa: CASSLSDSAQNIQYF

j_call: TRBJ2-1
clone_size: -
v_call: TRBV9
d_call: TRBD2
cdr3_nt: TGTGCCAGCAGCGTAGCTACTAGCGGGAATATCGGGAATGAGCAGTTCTTC
cdr3_aa: CASSVATSGNIGNEQFF

j_call: TRBJ2-5
clone_size: -
v_call: TRBV5-4
d_call: -
cdr3_nt: TGTGCCAGCAGCTTGGGACAGAGCCTTTACCAGTACTTC
cdr3_aa: CASSLGQSLYQYF

j_call: TRBJ2-1
clone_size: once
v_call: TRBV7-6
d_call: -
cdr3_nt: TGTGCCAGCAGCTTAGCGCTGGGGCAGGGCCAGGACAATGAGCAGTTCTTC
cdr3_aa: CASSLALGQGQDNEQFF